The next 14 T cell receptor beta chains were all read from a single sample in a study of T cell responses to AZD1222 COVID-19 vaccine. Some clones are missing from TCRdb's copy, which holds only in-frame ones; the method was immunoSEQ multiplex PCR. The sample comprises about 170,000 clones, 70% to 90% of which are singletons, and around 1.1% rests with the top ten. The sample here was peripheral blood, taken 28 days after the second AZD1222 dose. All receptors derive from an adult who received the AZD1222 COVID-19 vaccine.

A few counts support this clone. The chain carries TRBV3-1 (or the pseudogene TRBV3-2) and TRBJ1-6; D possibly corresponds to TRBD1 (6 bases). Germline V gene lookup returns CDR1 LGHDT and CDR2 YNNKEL (reference sequence). V lost 4 bases and J lost 8, with 12 bases in between. The CDR3 extends over 14 amino acids. CDR3 sequence: CASSPLDRHSPLHF. DNA for the CDR3: TGTGCCAGCAGCCCCCTTGACAGGCATTCACCCCTCCACTTT.

This chain joins TRBV10-3 and TRBJ1-5; no definite D call. This CDR3 spans 12 amino acids. Germline CDR1 reads ENHRY; CDR2 reads SYGVKD. Trimming removed 6 bases at V and 7 bases at J, with 10 bases between. CDR3 protein: CAISTSGQPQHF. The CDR3 DNA is TGTGCCATCAGCACAAGCGGGCAGCCCCAGCATTTT.

V and J are TRBV6-1 and TRBJ2-3; D might be TRBD2 (6 bases). V was clipped by 6 bases and J by 5 bases, with 15 bases between them. This CDR3 has 14 residues. Germline V lookup: CDR1 MNHNS, CDR2 SASEGT. CDR3 sequence reads: CASSRQEGGDTQYF. For the CDR3, the DNA is TGTGCCAGCAGCCGCCAGGAGGGTGGAGATACGCAGTATTTT.

The chain has TRBV19 and TRBJ2-7, with D unresolved. Trimming left V 3 bases short and J 3 bases short, with 12 bases between. The CDR3 length is 14 residues. Looked up from germline, CDR1 is LNHDA and CDR2 is SQIVND (reference sequence). CDR3 in DNA: TGTGCCAGTAGTATCTCTGGGTTCCTCTACGAGCAGTACTTC. This sequence encodes CASSISGFLYEQYF.

The chain joins TRBV3-1 (or the pseudogene TRBV3-2) to TRBJ2-2; D is possibly TRBD2 (6 bases). V was clipped by 2 bases and J by 0 bases, with 10 bases between them. Germline values: CDR1 LGHDT, CDR2 YNNKEL (reference sequence). The CDR3 is 16 residues long. The DNA for the CDR3 is TGTGCCAGCAGCCAACGGGCGGGGACGAACACCGGGGAGCTGTTTTTT. Its protein is CASSQRAGTNTGELFF.

The chain has TRBV19 and TRBJ2-7; D is ambiguous. Deletions cut 4 bases from V and 5 bases from J, with 15 bases between. Looked up from germline, CDR1 is LNHDA and CDR2 is SQIVND (reference sequence). This CDR3 is built from 14 residues. CDR3: CASSTLTLDHEQYF. The CDR3 DNA reads as TGTGCCAGTAGTACCTTGACGTTGGACCACGAGCAGTACTTC.

The chain combines TRBV27 with TRBJ1-2; no reliable D call. The germline CDR1 and CDR2 sequences are MNHEY and SMNVEV (reference sequence). The V gene lost 2 bases and the J gene lost 4 bases, with 8 bases spanning the gap. The CDR3 sequence is 13 residues long. This chain's CDR3 is CASSLGWGYGYTF. The CDR3 nucleotides are TGTGCCAGCAGTTTAGGGTGGGGCTATGGCTACACCTTC.

V and J are TRBV11-2 and TRBJ1-2; D call uncertain. The CDR3 totals 11 residues. Trimming shortened V by 5 bases and J by 5 bases, and 6 bases separated the two germline ends. The germline V gene has CDR1 SGHAT and CDR2 FQNNGV. CDR3 bases: TGTGCCAGCAGCACGGCGTATGGCTACACCTTC. The encoded protein is CASSTAYGYTF.

The rearrangement joins TRBV7-2 to TRBJ2-7, with 7 bases fitting TRBD1. Germline V gene lookup returns CDR1 SGHTA and CDR2 FQGNSA. This CDR3 is built from 14 residues. The ends lost 5 bases at V and 2 bases at J; junction bases unmatched: 6. The CDR3 sequence: CASSPGGTTYEQYF. In DNA form, the CDR3 reads TGTGCCAGCAGCCCAGGGGGTACTACCTACGAGCAGTACTTC.

Here the CDR3 reads CASVGWQETQYF. CDR3 bases: TGCGCCAGCGTAGGGTGGCAAGAGACCCAGTACTTC. V usage is TRBV5-1 and J usage is TRBJ2-5; D call uncertain. This CDR3 spans 12 amino acids. From germline, CDR1 is SGHRS and CDR2 YFSETQ. V gave up 7 bases and J gave up 2 bases, with 9 bases separating them.

Remarks on this clone: The sample carries other DNA sequences with the same CDR3. J is TRBJ1-2 and V is TRBV25-1; D is uncertain. Germline V gene data show CDR1 as MGHDK and CDR2 as SYGVNS. This CDR3 is built from 12 residues. V was cut by 2 bases and J by 5 bases, with 6 bases left in between. CDR3 sequence (DNA): TGTGCCAGCAGTGAAGTTAGATATGGCTACACCTTC. Encoded protein: CASSEVRYGYTF.

The chain recombines TRBV9 with TRBJ1-4, with 7 nucleotides matching TRBD1. V dropped 0 bases and J dropped 8; count of bases not matched to a gene: 4. Germline loops: CDR1 SGDLS, CDR2 YYNGEE. The CDR3 contains 14 residues. CDR3 protein: CASSVEEGAEKLFF. DNA for the CDR3: TGTGCCAGCAGCGTAGAGGAGGGGGCCGAAAAACTGTTTTTT.

This chain joins TRBV7-8 and TRBJ2-1; D may be TRBD1 (6 bases). Trimming removed 2 bases at V and 9 bases at J, with 8 bases between. The CDR3 extends over 12 amino acids. CDR1 is SGHVS, CDR2 FQNEAQ, per germline. CDR3 coding DNA: TGTGCCAGCAGCTTAACGACAGGTGAGCAGTTCTTC. Protein: CASSLTTGEQFF.

For the CDR3, the DNA is TGTGCCAGCAGCCAAGAGGGGGCTTCCTACAATGAGCAGTTCTTC. Its protein is CASSQEGASYNEQFF. The chain combines TRBV3-1 (or the pseudogene TRBV3-2) with TRBJ2-1; maybe TRBD1 (6 bases). This CDR3 has 15 residues. The germline V gene has CDR1 LGHDT and CDR2 YNNKEL (reference sequence). The V end was cut by 0 bases, the J end by 1 base, with 7 bases between.